This T cell receptor beta chain came from a study of Graves' ophthalmopathy and Graves' hyperthyroidism. About the study: Hyperthyroidism is called stable when no ophthalmopathy develops within 18 months of follow-up. Points from the study as a whole: In blood appeared most of the expanded thyroid clonotypes whose frequency exceeded 0.001. A 13-signature model separated ophthalmopathy from stable hyperthyroidism, just over 85% sensitivity, approximately 80% specificity.

This clonotype has ten or more counts. Antigen specificity is unknown. Amplification from RNA transcripts yielded the TCR beta CDR3 regions. After a first-round RT-PCR with HTBI primers, a second-round multiplex PCR was run. MiXCR was run by TCRdb on the multiplex PCR reads, yielding one entry per CDR3 protein. Of over a million distinct CDR3 sequences in the sample, 35% to 40% were seen once. Germline V gene lookup returns CDR1 SGHAT and CDR2 FQNNGV. The CDR3 loop spans 13 amino acids. V was clipped by 3 bases and J by 0 bases, with 5 bases between them. Reliance was placed on clinical symptoms, serum thyroxine, TRAb, thyroid ultrasound and orbital computed tomography for diagnosis.

The chain joins TRBV11-2 to TRBJ1-2; D not resolved. The sequence was obtained from an adult man with Graves' hyperthyroidism. Sequenced sample: peripheral blood or thyroid tissue (not recorded which). The CDR3 DNA follows: TGTGCCAGCAGCTTTGGTTCTAACTATGGCTACACCTTC. It yields the protein CASSFGSNYGYTF.